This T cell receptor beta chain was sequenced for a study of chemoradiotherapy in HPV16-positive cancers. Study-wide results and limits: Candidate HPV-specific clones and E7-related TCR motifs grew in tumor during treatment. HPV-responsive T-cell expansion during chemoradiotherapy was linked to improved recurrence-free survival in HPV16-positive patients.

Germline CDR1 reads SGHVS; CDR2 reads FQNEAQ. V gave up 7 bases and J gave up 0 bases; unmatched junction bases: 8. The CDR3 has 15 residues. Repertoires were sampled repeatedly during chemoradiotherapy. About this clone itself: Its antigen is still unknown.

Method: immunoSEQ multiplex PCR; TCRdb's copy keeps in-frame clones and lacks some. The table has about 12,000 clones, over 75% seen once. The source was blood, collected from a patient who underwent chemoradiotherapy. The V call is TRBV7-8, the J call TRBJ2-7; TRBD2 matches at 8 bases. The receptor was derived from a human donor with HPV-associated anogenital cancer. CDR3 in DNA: TGTGCCAGCAAGCGGGAGCGGACCGACTCCTACGAGCAGTACTTC. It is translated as CASKRERTDSYEQYF.